This T cell receptor (beta chain) was sequenced for a study of shared clonotypes between healthy human individuals. Study at large: Ranging from 18 to 49 in age, donors were two women and three men.

This clone was seen a few times. TCRdb keeps only in-frame clones here, not all; method: immunoSEQ multiplex PCR. The data contain 1 million to 1.3 million clones, approximately 78% of them singletons. This receptor was identified in a man between 18 and 29 years old in good health. Some clones in this sample may be carry-over from other donors' samples. The material sequenced was memory CD4+ T cells from PBMCs. Documented subset: CD45RA-negative fraction.

CDR3 protein: CASSLLGHEAFF. The CDR3 DNA follows: TGCGCCAGCAGCCTATTAGGACATGAAGCTTTCTTT. V usage is TRBV5-1 and J usage is TRBJ1-1; tentative D call: TRBD1 (5 bases). This CDR3 spans 12 amino acids. Trimming stripped 4 bases from V and 7 bases from J, with 11 bases between. CDR1 and CDR2 (germline): SGHRS, YFSETQ.